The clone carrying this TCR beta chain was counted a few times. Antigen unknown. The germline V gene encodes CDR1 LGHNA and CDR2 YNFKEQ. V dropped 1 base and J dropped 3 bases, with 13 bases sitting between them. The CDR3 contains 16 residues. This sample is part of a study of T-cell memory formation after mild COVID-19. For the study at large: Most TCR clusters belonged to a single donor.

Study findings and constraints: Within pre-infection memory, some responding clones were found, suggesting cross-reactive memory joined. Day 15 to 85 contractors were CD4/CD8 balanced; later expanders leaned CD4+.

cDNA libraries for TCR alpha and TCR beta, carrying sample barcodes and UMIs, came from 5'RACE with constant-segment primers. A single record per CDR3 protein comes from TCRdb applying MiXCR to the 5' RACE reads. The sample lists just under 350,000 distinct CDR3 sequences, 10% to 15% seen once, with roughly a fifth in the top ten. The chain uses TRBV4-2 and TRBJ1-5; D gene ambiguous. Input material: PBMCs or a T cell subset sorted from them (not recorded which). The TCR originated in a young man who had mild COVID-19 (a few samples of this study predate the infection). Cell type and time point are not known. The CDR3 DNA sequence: TGTGCCAGCAGCCAAGCAGGTGGGCTCGACAATCAGCCCCAGCATTTT. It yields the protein CASSQAGGLDNQPQHF.